The entry that follows covers one T cell receptor (beta chain) sequence. Its antigen is unknown. This specimen belongs to a study of T cell repertoires in cytomegalovirus infection. Study-wide context: CMV epitopes, recently identified HLA-C-restricted and well-studied HLA-B-restricted, were used. Carrying CMV and the relevant HLA type showed in public TCR beta signatures. The study's findings and limits: Of the TCR beta families, the public ones yielded a cumulative frequency that identified carriers of CMV plus the relevant HLA. It was HLA-C-restricted CMV-specific TCR beta clonotypes that dominated the response ex vivo.

This CDR3 comprises 15 residues. Trimming removed 7 bases from V and 6 bases from J; junction bases left unmatched: 14. TCRdb fed the reads into MiXCR, producing one record per CDR3 protein. The sample includes about 830,000 distinct CDR3 sequences, about 30% of them seen just once. Source: cultured CD8+ T cells from PBMCs, taken from culture after CMV antigen stimulation. The genes are TRBV12-3 or TRBV12-4 and TRBJ1-2; 7 bases align to TRBD1. The clonotype was recovered from a human donor in good health (CMV status not recorded). Some clones in this sample may be carry-over from other donors' samples. The CDR3 spells CASTRGQRKGDGYTF. The CDR3, as DNA: TGTGCCAGCACCCGGGGACAGAGGAAAGGAGATGGCTACACCTTC.